The source of this TCR beta chain is a study of CD8+ T cells in alopecia areata (dated by TCRdb to 2017 to 2018). Concerning the study at large: Treated patients were enrolled in an open-label pilot trial of oral tofacitinib at 5 to 10 mg twice daily for moderate-to-severe alopecia areata. Disease severity in treated patients was measured with the SALT score, which quantifies the percentage of affected scalp surface area. Amplification of TCRbeta CDR3 regions was done by immunoSEQ multiplex PCR using 35 Vbeta forward primers and 13 Jbeta reverse primers. Clonality in the scalp was compared among normal scalp (n=4), patchy alopecia areata scalp (n=8), and alopecia totalis/universalis scalp (n=8). The study used high-throughput TCRbeta sequencing to examine T cell clonal expansion in alopecia areata, in both the C3H/HeJ mouse model and human patients. Patients received tofacitinib for 6 to 18 months and were then followed off drug for 6 months to check for delayed response and recurrence. Human TCRbeta sequencing covered scalp tissue and sorted CD4+ and CD8+ peripheral blood T cells from patchy and totalis/universalis alopecia areata patients and healthy controls. RNA was obtained with the PAXgene miRNA kit for fixed scalp, the miRNeasy kit for PBMCs, and the RNeasy kit for mouse skin. Tofacitinib-treated patients had biopsies at baseline and at 4 and 24 weeks of treatment, with a later scalp biopsy in several patients. Results and caveats for the whole study, not just this receptor: Shared TCR sequences between patients were less evident than in mice, which may be partly attributable to HLA diversity in the patient population. Because the treated cohort was small and had only one nonresponder, larger studies are needed to examine links between baseline CD8+ expansion and response. Unlike mouse skin, where gammadelta T cells dominate, normal human skin contains resident alphabeta T cells that get sequenced too, which complicates analysis of the scalp TCR repertoire. Many expanded lesional clones persisted in scalp and blood during tofacitinib treatment, which may partly explain relapse after stopping treatment. Compared with normal scalp, lesional scalp had higher clonality and more expanded CD8+ clones, particularly in alopecia totalis/universalis, a pattern that suggests antigenic drive. Scalp clonality and the number of expanded CD8+ clones among the top 100 scalp clones were significantly decreased by tofacitinib.

This specimen's time point label, interpreted: four to five weeks on oral tofacitinib. According to the study, the label for this sample's treatment or condition signals: oral pan-JAK inhibitor, 5-10 mg twice daily. Lesional scalp punch biopsies and peripheral blood were obtained from alopecia areata patients. PBMCs were separated by density centrifugation and stained for CD3, CD4 and CD8, after which CD4+ and CD8+ T cells were sorted on a FACSAria. The library was built by means of the immunoSEQ multiplex PCR assay. RNA was extracted from all samples and reverse transcribed into cDNA as template for TCR sequencing. First-strand cDNA was synthesized using SuperScript III with a 2:1 mix of oligo-dT and random hexamers. Amplification bias was assessed with a synthetic immune receptor repertoire, and residual bias was removed computationally. Under the source paper's analysis protocol: Raw reads were preprocessed to remove errors, and CDR3 was defined by IMGT conventions from the conserved cysteine to phenylalanine. Clonality was computed by normalizing Shannon entropy by log2 of the number of productive unique TCRs and subtracting the result from 1. Scalp TCRbeta sequences were cross-referenced with sorted blood CD4 and CD8 repertoires so that the CD4 or CD8 identity of scalp clones could be inferred. As stored in TCRdb, this immuneACCESS dataset retains in-frame rearrangements with V and J assigned. A fraction of the clones does not appear; measured against another copy, unresolved V genes explain less than half of the discrepancy, and the remainder lacks a known reason. The V and J calls and clone size are taken from that table; D and trimming were inferred from the DNA. This sample gives 60,000 to 85,000 clones in total; over 25% of them show up just once. The ten biggest clones cover more than 12% of the sample.

The CDR3 goes from the cysteine to the phenylalanine over 16 residues. The DNA shown is the 48-base CDR3, in frame from base 1. CDR1 and CDR2, looked up from the germline V gene (reference sequence), are SEHNR and FQNEAQ. At the junction V is shortened by 4 bases and J by 1 base, with 16 bases in between. Concerning this clone: It has no known antigen specificity. No base-level quality is on record; no much larger clone is a single base apart.

Recombination linked TRBV7-9 to TRBJ2-5, with a weak D call of TRBD1 (5 bases match). The receptor comes from a human donor with alopecia areata. Sample: CD8+ T cells sorted from blood, taken at week 4, from a patient treated with tofacitinib. The nucleotides read TGTGCCAGCAGCTCCGAGTTACAGGTTCCCCAAGAGACCCAGTACTTC. It encodes CASSSELQVPQETQYF.